The T cell receptor beta chain under discussion was sequenced for a study of T cell clonotyping in hematopoietic cell transplantation. Study results and caveats: Without cell sorting, CD4 versus CD8 contributions remain unresolved. Graft donor and pretransplant recipient Inverse Simpson Index values predicted broader posttransplant TCR diversity. Few recipient clonotypes overlapped donors; over 95% were de novo at given depth. After transplant, recipient diversity fell while pathologically expanded clonotypes grew through day 180.

This clone was recorded once. Antigen unknown. Sequencing used immunoSEQ multiplex PCR; TCRdb keeps in-frame clones, though not all of them. The data hold 14,000 or so clones, with 95% to 98% observed a single time. The junction had 6 bases not matched to a gene; V was cut back by 5 bases and J by 5 bases. Per the germline V gene, CDR1 is MNHNS and CDR2 is SASEGT. The CDR3 contains 13 residues. The sequencing used peripheral blood mononuclear cells, collected 30 days after allogeneic stem cell transplant. This rearrangement joins TRBV6-1 to TRBJ2-7, with 7 bases aligning to TRBD2. The receptor comes from a female patient aged 50-59 years who had an allogeneic stem cell transplant from an unrelated donor, so T cells may come from the graft donor. Some clones in this sample may be carry-over from other donors' samples. CDR3 nucleotide sequence: TGTGCCAGCAGTCTCCGGGGGGTCAACGAGCAGTACTTC. Its protein is CASSLRGVNEQYF.